Listed below are T cell receptor beta chains from one sample, sequenced in a study of T cells after yellow fever vaccination. TCRdb reprocessed the 5' RACE reads via MiXCR and lists one record per CDR3 protein. The sample consists of about 200,000 distinct CDR3 sequences, about 3% of them appearing once. The sample was CD4+ T cells sorted from PBMCs, taken 10 days after the yellow fever booster vaccination. The receptors shown here come from a man aged 18 to 29 who received the YFV17D yellow fever vaccine. Both conserved end residues are part of each CDR3. The D gene is left open where the match is weak. Expanded clones are given a class, and other clones once, few, many or no size at all.

CDR3nt	CDR3aa	d_gene	v_gene	abundance	j_gene
TGTGCCATAGCGGGGGATCAAGTGACCCAGTACTTC	CAIAGDQVTQYF	TRBD2	TRBV10-3	.	TRBJ2-5
TGCAGCGGGATGACAGACTCTGGAAACACCATATATTTT	CSGMTDSGNTIYF	.	TRBV29-1	many	TRBJ1-3
TGCAGCGCGGAGGGCAGGCCGGGTCGAGAGACCCAGTACTTC	CSAEGRPGRETQYF	.	TRBV20-1	many	TRBJ2-5
TGTGCCAGCAGCGCCCCGAAACAAGCGGGGAGGGAGCTGTTTTTT	CASSAPKQAGRELFF	.	TRBV21-1	few	TRBJ2-2
TGTGCCAGCAGCCCGGGGGGAATAGAAGAGACCCAGTACTTC	CASSPGGIEETQYF	TRBD2	TRBV5-5	many	TRBJ2-5
TGTGCCATTAGGGGGGGGGCCTTAAATACGCAGTATTTT	CAIRGGALNTQYF	.	TRBV10-3	few	TRBJ2-3
TGTGCCAGCAGCTTCCGCGGACACTTTAATGAAAAACTGTTTTTT	CASSFRGHFNEKLFF	.	TRBV7-9	many	TRBJ1-4
TGTGCCACGACGGGCGAAACCAGGGGCCTTAACACTGAAGCTTTCTTT	CATTGETRGLNTEAFF	.	TRBV10-3	many	TRBJ1-1
TGTGCCAGCAGCCTTTCGGGGGGGGCGGGAGCAGATACGCAGTATTTT	CASSLSGGAGADTQYF	TRBD2	TRBV7-3	many	TRBJ2-3
TGCGCCAGCAGCCAAGAGGGACCTGCGGGGGGGGCCTACAATGAGCAGTTCTTC	CASSQEGPAGGAYNEQFF	TRBD2	TRBV4-3	many	TRBJ2-1
TGTGCCAGCAGCTTACCGCCCGGGGCTAATGAAAAACTGTTTTTT	CASSLPPGANEKLFF	.	TRBV7-9	many	TRBJ1-4
TGTGCCAGCTGCCCGCAGGGCGGCAATCAGCCCCAGCATTTT	CASCPQGGNQPQHF	.	TRBV7-8	many	TRBJ1-5
TGCGCCAGCAGCTTAGAAGTGGCCGGTAGCACAGATACGCAGTATTTT	CASSLEVAGSTDTQYF	.	TRBV5-1	many	TRBJ2-3
TGCAGTGCTAGCGAAGGAACCGGGGAGCTGTTTTTT	CSASEGTGELFF	.	TRBV20-1	few	TRBJ2-2
TGCGCCAGCAGCTCCGGGGTCGTCTCGAACACCGGGGAGCTGTTTTTT	CASSSGVVSNTGELFF	.	TRBV5-1	.	TRBJ2-2
TGTGCCAGCAGCGGTACAGGGTTCGACACTGAAGCTTTCTTT	CASSGTGFDTEAFF	.	TRBV7-2	.	TRBJ1-1
TGCGCCAGCAGCTTGGGGTCTTACAGGGGTTCGGGAGAGACCCAGTACTTC	CASSLGSYRGSGETQYF	TRBD1	TRBV5-1	once	TRBJ2-5
TGCGCCAGCAGCGCCAATGACAGGCTTCGGAGCACCATATATTTT	CASSANDRLRSTIYF	.	TRBV5-1	many	TRBJ1-3
TGCAGTGCCGGGACTTGGAATAAGGCCGATACGCAGTATTTT	CSAGTWNKADTQYF	.	TRBV20-1	many	TRBJ2-3
TGCGCCAGCAGCTGGCAGGTGACTAGCGCGGAAAATGAGCAGTTCTTC	CASSWQVTSAENEQFF	TRBD2	TRBV5-1	many	TRBJ2-1
TGTGCCAGCTCACCTGTCGGGGGGATGGGAATGAACACTGAAGCTTTCTTT	CASSPVGGMGMNTEAFF	.	TRBV18	many	TRBJ1-1
TGCGCCAGCAGCCCGGGACAGGGATCACCCCTCCACTTT	CASSPGQGSPLHF	TRBD1	TRBV5-1	many	TRBJ1-6
TGTGCCAGCATCCGGGCACCTAATGAAAAACTGTTTTTT	CASIRAPNEKLFF	.	TRBV7-9	many	TRBJ1-4
TGCGCCAGCAGCTTAAGCCCCGGGACAGATCGGAATGAAAAACTGTTTTTT	CASSLSPGTDRNEKLFF	TRBD1	TRBV5-1	.	TRBJ1-4
TGCGCCAGCAGTAGTCGGGGGAGTGGCTACACCTTC	CASSSRGSGYTF	.	TRBV23-1	few	TRBJ1-2
TGTGCCAGCAGTGGACCGATCGGGGGGGTGAGAGGGAATGAGCAGTTCTTC	CASSGPIGGVRGNEQFF	TRBD2	TRBV6-2/TRBV6-3	many	TRBJ2-1
TGCGCCAGCAGCGGCCGGGACAGGGGGCTTATGACTGAAGCTTTCTTT	CASSGRDRGLMTEAFF	TRBD1	TRBV5-1	many	TRBJ1-1
TGCGCCAGCAGCTTCGACGGACAGAACACTGAAGCTTTCTTT	CASSFDGQNTEAFF	.	TRBV5-1	many	TRBJ1-1
TGCAGCGTTCGTGTACGGGACACCCAAGAGACCCAGTACTTC	CSVRVRDTQETQYF	.	TRBV29-1	many	TRBJ2-5
TGTGCCAGCAGTGCTCAAACAGGCTTCAAAAACATTCAGTACTTC	CASSAQTGFKNIQYF	.	TRBV7-2	many	TRBJ2-4